This is a list of T cell receptor beta chains from one sample in a study of identical twins. TCRdb recomputed calls from the 5' RACE reads with MiXCR, one row per CDR3 protein. In the table there are some 730,000 distinct CDR3 sequences, over 15% of which are singletons. These data also featured in a second study, about T cells expressing NK-cell markers.

Input material: PBMCs. The receptors shown here come from a woman aged 18-30 years in good health. Both conserved end residues are part of each CDR3. Fields, in order: V gene, J gene, CDR3 length, D gene, clone size, CDR3 DNA, CDR3 protein. The D gene is left open where the match is weak. Clone sizes are given selectively: once, few, many, or a class where the clone is expanded.

v_gene: TRBV7-4; j_gene: TRBJ2-7; len: 15; d_gene: TRBD1; abundance: -; CDR3nt: TGTGCCTCCTGCTTACCCGGGACAGGGATCAACGAGCAGTACTTC; CDR3aa: CASCLPGTGINEQYF
v_gene: TRBV6-1; j_gene: TRBJ2-7; len: 13; d_gene: -; abundance: -; CDR3nt: TGTGCCACCGCCAGACAGCACCAATACGAGCAGTACTTC; CDR3aa: CATARQHQYEQYF
v_gene: TRBV7-9; j_gene: TRBJ1-6; len: 13; d_gene: -; abundance: few; CDR3nt: TGTGCCAGCAGCTGGGACGGGAATTCACCCCTCCACTTT; CDR3aa: CASSWDGNSPLHF
v_gene: TRBV12-3/TRBV12-4; j_gene: TRBJ2-3; len: 13; d_gene: -; abundance: -; CDR3nt: TGTGCCAGCAGCATACAGGGCACAGATACGCAGTATTTT; CDR3aa: CASSIQGTDTQYF
v_gene: TRBV5-1; j_gene: TRBJ2-3; len: 15; d_gene: -; abundance: few; CDR3nt: TGCGCCAGCAGCTTGAAGGACTACAACACAGATACGCAGTATTTT; CDR3aa: CASSLKDYNTDTQYF
v_gene: TRBV4-3; j_gene: TRBJ2-1; len: 16; d_gene: TRBD2; abundance: few; CDR3nt: TGCGCCAGCAGCCAACCTAGCGGGAGGGCCTCCGGTGAGCAGTTCTTC; CDR3aa: CASSQPSGRASGEQFF
v_gene: TRBV5-1; j_gene: TRBJ1-6; len: 14; d_gene: -; abundance: few; CDR3nt: TGCGCCAGCAGCTTGTTTAGCGGGGTTTCACCCCTCCACTTT; CDR3aa: CASSLFSGVSPLHF
v_gene: TRBV15; j_gene: TRBJ2-7; len: 16; d_gene: -; abundance: few; CDR3nt: TGTGCCACCAGCAGTTGGGACCCTACCCCCTCCTACGAGCAGTACTTC; CDR3aa: CATSSWDPTPSYEQYF
v_gene: TRBV4-2; j_gene: TRBJ2-5; len: 14; d_gene: -; abundance: few; CDR3nt: TGTGCCAGCAGCCAAGTTGGACGAAAGGAGACCCAGTACTTC; CDR3aa: CASSQVGRKETQYF
v_gene: TRBV28; j_gene: TRBJ2-7; len: 14; d_gene: -; abundance: few; CDR3nt: TGTGCCAGCAGTTCCCCCCAGAGACTAGACGAGCAGTACTTC; CDR3aa: CASSSPQRLDEQYF
v_gene: TRBV29-1; j_gene: TRBJ2-1; len: 14; d_gene: -; abundance: -; CDR3nt: TGCAGCGTTGAGCGGGCAGATTTATACAATGAGCAGTTCTTC; CDR3aa: CSVERADLYNEQFF
v_gene: TRBV5-6; j_gene: TRBJ2-1; len: 14; d_gene: TRBD2; abundance: -; CDR3nt: TGTGCCAGCAGCTTGGTTCCTAGCGGGAGTAGGTTGATCTTC; CDR3aa: CASSLVPSGSRLIF
v_gene: TRBV5-1; j_gene: TRBJ2-1; len: 14; d_gene: TRBD2; abundance: -; CDR3nt: TGCGCCAGCCGTTACAGCGGGGGAGGAAATGAGCAGTTCTTC; CDR3aa: CASRYSGGGNEQFF
v_gene: TRBV5-1; j_gene: TRBJ2-2; len: 16; d_gene: TRBD2; abundance: many; CDR3nt: TGCGCCAGCAGCTTCTTGGCGGGAGTCGACACCGGGGAGCTGTTTTTT; CDR3aa: CASSFLAGVDTGELFF
v_gene: TRBV11-2; j_gene: TRBJ2-4; len: 14; d_gene: -; abundance: -; CDR3nt: TGTGCCAGCAGCCCCTGGACAGGTAGCGGCATTCAGTACTTC; CDR3aa: CASSPWTGSGIQYF
v_gene: TRBV7-9; j_gene: TRBJ1-1; len: 12; d_gene: -; abundance: -; CDR3nt: TGTGCCAGCAGCACCGACTTTGGTGAAGCTTTCTTT; CDR3aa: CASSTDFGEAFF
v_gene: TRBV6-1; j_gene: TRBJ2-7; len: 14; d_gene: -; abundance: few; CDR3nt: TGTGCCAGCAGCCCCGGGGGCGGTCTGTACGAGCAGTACTTC; CDR3aa: CASSPGGGLYEQYF
v_gene: TRBV20-1; j_gene: TRBJ1-2; len: 15; d_gene: -; abundance: few; CDR3nt: TGCAGTGCTTTCCCCGGGGGAGGGGCCCTCGGTGGCTACACCTTC; CDR3aa: CSAFPGGGALGGYTF
v_gene: TRBV6-2/TRBV6-3; j_gene: TRBJ2-3; len: 14; d_gene: -; abundance: few; CDR3nt: TGTGCCAGCAGCCCAGGGATGGGCACAGATACGCAGTATTTT; CDR3aa: CASSPGMGTDTQYF
v_gene: TRBV5-1; j_gene: TRBJ2-7; len: 13; d_gene: -; abundance: few; CDR3nt: TGCGCCAGCAGCTCCTTAGACAGTCCCGAGCAGTACTTC; CDR3aa: CASSSLDSPEQYF
v_gene: TRBV29-1; j_gene: TRBJ2-3; len: 13; d_gene: -; abundance: -; CDR3nt: TGCAGCGTGCCCAAAGGGAACCTAGATACGCAGTATTTT; CDR3aa: CSVPKGNLDTQYF
v_gene: TRBV7-2; j_gene: TRBJ2-5; len: 15; d_gene: TRBD1; abundance: few; CDR3nt: TGTGCCAGCAGCCTCGGACAGGCCTACGGAGAGACCCAGTACTTC; CDR3aa: CASSLGQAYGETQYF
v_gene: TRBV20-1; j_gene: TRBJ2-1; len: 14; d_gene: -; abundance: -; CDR3nt: TGCAGTGCTAGAGATGTCAGGAGCTTGGATGAGCAGTTCTTC; CDR3aa: CSARDVRSLDEQFF
v_gene: TRBV7-2; j_gene: TRBJ2-1; len: 15; d_gene: TRBD2; abundance: -; CDR3nt: TGTGCCAGCAGCTTAAGGCGGGAGGCCTACAATGAGCAGTTCTTC; CDR3aa: CASSLRREAYNEQFF
v_gene: TRBV12-3/TRBV12-4; j_gene: TRBJ1-4; len: 13; d_gene: -; abundance: few; CDR3nt: TGTGCCAGCAGTGCCCTCGTTACGGGAAAACTGTTTTTT; CDR3aa: CASSALVTGKLFF
v_gene: TRBV4-2; j_gene: TRBJ2-2; len: 15; d_gene: -; abundance: -; CDR3nt: TGTGCCAGCAGGAGGCACCACTCGAACACCGGGGAGCTGTTTTTT; CDR3aa: CASRRHHSNTGELFF
v_gene: TRBV12-3/TRBV12-4; j_gene: TRBJ1-3; len: 14; d_gene: TRBD1; abundance: many; CDR3nt: TGTGCCAGCAGCCTGACAGGGGCTGGAAACACCATATATTTT; CDR3aa: CASSLTGAGNTIYF
v_gene: TRBV18; j_gene: TRBJ2-2; len: 14; d_gene: TRBD1; abundance: many; CDR3nt: TGTGCCAGCCACCGGGACAGCGGATCCGGGGAGCTGTTTTTT; CDR3aa: CASHRDSGSGELFF
v_gene: TRBV20-1; j_gene: TRBJ1-4; len: 15; d_gene: TRBD1; abundance: -; CDR3nt: TGCAGTGCTAGAGATGAACAGGGGCGCGGGGAAAAACTGTTTTTT; CDR3aa: CSARDEQGRGEKLFF
v_gene: TRBV11-3; j_gene: TRBJ1-6; len: 14; d_gene: -; abundance: -; CDR3nt: TGTGCCAGCAGCTTAGGCTGGCAGAATTCACCCCTCCACTTT; CDR3aa: CASSLGWQNSPLHF
v_gene: TRBV28; j_gene: TRBJ2-1; len: 12; d_gene: -; abundance: -; CDR3nt: TGTGCCAGCAGTATACAGGTGATGGAGCAGTTCTTC; CDR3aa: CASSIQVMEQFF
v_gene: TRBV2; j_gene: TRBJ2-3; len: 16; d_gene: -; abundance: -; CDR3nt: TGTGCCAGCAGTGATGGGGCGTACCTCAGCACAGATACGCAGTATTTT; CDR3aa: CASSDGAYLSTDTQYF
v_gene: TRBV30; j_gene: TRBJ2-6; len: 15; d_gene: -; abundance: few; CDR3nt: TGTGCCTGGAGACTACGGGGGTCTGGGGCCAACGTCCTGACTTTC; CDR3aa: CAWRLRGSGANVLTF
v_gene: TRBV20-1; j_gene: TRBJ2-1; len: 14; d_gene: -; abundance: -; CDR3nt: TGCAGTGCTAGCTGGGCTTCTATTTACAATGAGCAGTTCTTC; CDR3aa: CSASWASIYNEQFF
v_gene: TRBV7-9; j_gene: TRBJ2-7; len: 14; d_gene: -; abundance: many; CDR3nt: TGTGCCAGCAGCTGGACAACGGGCTGGGACGAGCAGTACTTC; CDR3aa: CASSWTTGWDEQYF
v_gene: TRBV10-3; j_gene: TRBJ2-7; len: 17; d_gene: -; abundance: few; CDR3nt: TGTGCCATCAGTGAGTCGTTTCTCGGGCCCAGCTCCTACGAGCAGTACTTC; CDR3aa: CAISESFLGPSSYEQYF
v_gene: TRBV10-1; j_gene: TRBJ1-1; len: 13; d_gene: -; abundance: few; CDR3nt: TGCGCCAGCAGTAAGGGGGGGATCACTGAAGCTTTCTTT; CDR3aa: CASSKGGITEAFF
v_gene: TRBV10-3; j_gene: TRBJ2-5; len: 15; d_gene: -; abundance: -; CDR3nt: TGTGCCATCAGGCCCGGACAAGGAGATAGGGAGACCCAGTACTTC; CDR3aa: CAIRPGQGDRETQYF
v_gene: TRBV4-3; j_gene: TRBJ2-7; len: 16; d_gene: -; abundance: -; CDR3nt: TGCGCCAGCAGCCAGGCTGACACCCTCCGCTCCTACGAGCAGTACTTC; CDR3aa: CASSQADTLRSYEQYF
v_gene: TRBV6-1; j_gene: TRBJ1-6; len: 14; d_gene: -; abundance: few; CDR3nt: TGTGCCAGCACCTCAACGGATTATAATTCACCCCTCCACTTT; CDR3aa: CASTSTDYNSPLHF
v_gene: TRBV20-1; j_gene: TRBJ2-1; len: 11; d_gene: -; abundance: -; CDR3nt: TGCAGTTCCACGGACCGAAGCGAGCAGTTCTTC; CDR3aa: CSSTDRSEQFF
v_gene: TRBV30; j_gene: TRBJ2-4; len: 13; d_gene: TRBD1; abundance: -; CDR3nt: TGTGCCTGGAGTGTGGGGACAGGAAACATTCAGTACTTC; CDR3aa: CAWSVGTGNIQYF
v_gene: TRBV6-5; j_gene: TRBJ2-1; len: 16; d_gene: TRBD2; abundance: -; CDR3nt: TGTGCCAGCAGTGCTCGAGCGGGGGCCGGCTACAATGAGCAGTTCTTC; CDR3aa: CASSARAGAGYNEQFF
v_gene: TRBV29-1; j_gene: TRBJ2-1; len: 14; d_gene: TRBD2; abundance: -; CDR3nt: TGCAGCGACGGACTAGCGGGAGGGGTCAATGAGCAGTTCTTC; CDR3aa: CSDGLAGGVNEQFF
v_gene: TRBV20-1; j_gene: TRBJ2-6; len: 14; d_gene: -; abundance: few; CDR3nt: TGCAGTGCTAGAGGCCATCCCGGTTCCAACGTCCTGACTTTC; CDR3aa: CSARGHPGSNVLTF
v_gene: TRBV20-1; j_gene: TRBJ2-7; len: 12; d_gene: -; abundance: -; CDR3nt: TGCAGTGCTAGAAGGGGAATCTACGAGCAGTACTTC; CDR3aa: CSARRGIYEQYF
v_gene: TRBV7-9; j_gene: TRBJ2-3; len: 15; d_gene: TRBD2; abundance: few; CDR3nt: TGTGCCGGTACGATGGCGGGAGGGCCCACAGATACGCAGTATTTT; CDR3aa: CAGTMAGGPTDTQYF
v_gene: TRBV10-3; j_gene: TRBJ1-2; len: 12; d_gene: TRBD1; abundance: -; CDR3nt: TGTGCCGCCACCGGGACAGCCTATGGCTACACCTTC; CDR3aa: CAATGTAYGYTF
v_gene: TRBV11-2; j_gene: TRBJ2-1; len: 16; d_gene: TRBD2; abundance: -; CDR3nt: TGTGCCAGCAGCCCCGTCGGCGGGAGGGGTCGGGTTGAGCAGTTCTTC; CDR3aa: CASSPVGGRGRVEQFF